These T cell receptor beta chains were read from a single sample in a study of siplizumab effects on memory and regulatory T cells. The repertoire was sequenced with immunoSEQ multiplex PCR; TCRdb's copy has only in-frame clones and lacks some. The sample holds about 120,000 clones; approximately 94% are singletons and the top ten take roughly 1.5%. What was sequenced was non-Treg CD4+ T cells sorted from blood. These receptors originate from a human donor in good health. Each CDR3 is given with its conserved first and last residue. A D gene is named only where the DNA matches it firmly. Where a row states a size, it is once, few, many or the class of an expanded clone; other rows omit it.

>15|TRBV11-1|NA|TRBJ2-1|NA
TGTGCCAGCAGCTATGGACGGAGCTCCTACAATGAGCAGTTCTTC
CASSYGRSSYNEQFF
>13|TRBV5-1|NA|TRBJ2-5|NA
TGCGCCAGCAGCACCGGGGGCGGAGAGACCCAGTACTTC
CASSTGGGETQYF
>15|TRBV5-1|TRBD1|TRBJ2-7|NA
TGCGCCAGCAGCCGGGACAGGGCGAGCTCCTACGAGCAGTACTTC
CASSRDRASSYEQYF
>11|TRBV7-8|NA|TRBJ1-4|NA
TGTGCCAGCAGAGGGATCGAAAAACTGTTTTTT
CASRGIEKLFF
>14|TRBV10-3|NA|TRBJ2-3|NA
TGTGCCATCAGTGAGTCGATCCGAGGGGATACGCAGTATTTT
CAISESIRGDTQYF
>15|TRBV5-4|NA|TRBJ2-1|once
TGTGCCAGCAGCTTAGCTCTGACTAGGGGTAATGAGCAGTTCTTC
CASSLALTRGNEQFF
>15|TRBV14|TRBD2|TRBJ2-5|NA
TGTGCCAGCAGCCAAGATTCGAGCGGGGGTAGGACCCAGTACTTC
CASSQDSSGGRTQYF
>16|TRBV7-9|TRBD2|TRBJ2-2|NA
TGTGCCAGCAGCTTAGGTGCGGGAGGGAACACCGGGGAGCTGTTTTTT
CASSLGAGGNTGELFF
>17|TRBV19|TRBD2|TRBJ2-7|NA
TGTGCCAGTAGTTTGGGACTAGCGGGGGGTAAAAACTACGAGCAGTACTTC
CASSLGLAGGKNYEQYF
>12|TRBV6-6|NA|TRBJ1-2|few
TGTGCCAGCAGTTCTGAGAACTATGGCTACACCTTC
CASSSENYGYTF
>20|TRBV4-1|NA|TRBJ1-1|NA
TGCGCCAGCAGCCAAGCCCCCCTCCGGACCGCTACCGGGGGGGGCACTGAAGCTTTCTTT
CASSQAPLRTATGGGTEAFF
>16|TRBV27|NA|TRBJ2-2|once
TGTGCCAGCAGTTTATCGCCCAGTCCCCCGACCGGGGAGCTGTTTTTT
CASSLSPSPPTGELFF
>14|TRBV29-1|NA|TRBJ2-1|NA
TGCAGCGCTGCCCCCCCTAGATACTACAATGAGCAGTTCTTC
CSAAPPRYYNEQFF
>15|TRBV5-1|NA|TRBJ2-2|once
TGCGCCAGCAGCTTGAGGGTAGGAGCGGCCGGGGAGCTGTTTTTT
CASSLRVGAAGELFF
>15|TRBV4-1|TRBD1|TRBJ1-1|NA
TGCGCCAGCAGCGCACAATCGGGACAGGGGGCGCGAGCTTTCTTT
CASSAQSGQGARAFF
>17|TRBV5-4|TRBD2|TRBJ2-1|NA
TGTGCCAGCAGCTCGGGACTAGCGGGGGGGGACTACAATGAGCAGTTCTTC
CASSSGLAGGDYNEQFF
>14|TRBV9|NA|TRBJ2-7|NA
TGTGCCAGCAGCGGAGGACCCTCGTTAGTCGAGCAGTACTTC
CASSGGPSLVEQYF
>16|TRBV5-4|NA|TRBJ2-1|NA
TGTGCCAGCAGCTCCCTTAAGCCGACTAGACTCGAAGAGCAGTTCTTC
CASSSLKPTRLEEQFF
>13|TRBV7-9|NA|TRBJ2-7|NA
TGTGCCAGCAGCCCCAAAGCTGGATACGAGCAGTACTTC
CASSPKAGYEQYF
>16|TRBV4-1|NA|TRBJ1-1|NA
TGCGCCAGCAGCCAACGCTACACTATACAGGGCTCTGAAGCTTTCTTT
CASSQRYTIQGSEAFF
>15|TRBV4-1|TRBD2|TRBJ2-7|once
TGCGCCAGCAGCCAGAGGGGAGGGGCCGCCTACGAGCAGTACTTC
CASSQRGGAAYEQYF
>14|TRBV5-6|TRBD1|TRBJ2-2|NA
TGTGCCAGCAGTACCCCAGGGGGCACCGGGGAGCTGTTTTTT
CASSTPGGTGELFF
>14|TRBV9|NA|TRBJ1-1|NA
TGTGCCAGCAGCGTAGATGCAGGGCTCTCTGAAGCTTTCTTT
CASSVDAGLSEAFF
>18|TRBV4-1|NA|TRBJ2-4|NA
TGCGCCAGCAGCCAGGGGTCCGGAGGCCCCGTAGCCAAAAACATTCAGTACTTC
CASSQGSGGPVAKNIQYF
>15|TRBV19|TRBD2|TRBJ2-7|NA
TGTGCCAGTAGTCGGGGACTAGCGCCCAACTACGAGCAGTACTTC
CASSRGLAPNYEQYF
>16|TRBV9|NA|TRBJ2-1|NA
TGTGCCAGCACCCGCTCCCGAGACAGTATCTACAATGAGCAGTTCTTC
CASTRSRDSIYNEQFF
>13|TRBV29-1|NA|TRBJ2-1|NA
TGCAGCGCTGGGAATCTCGGCTACAATGAGCAGTTCTTC
CSAGNLGYNEQFF
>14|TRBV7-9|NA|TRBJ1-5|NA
TGTGCCAGCAGCGCTCAGAATAGCAATCAGCCCCAGCATTTT
CASSAQNSNQPQHF
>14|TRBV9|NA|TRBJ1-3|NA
TGTGCCAGCAGCGTAGGAGTCTCTGGAAACACCATATATTTT
CASSVGVSGNTIYF
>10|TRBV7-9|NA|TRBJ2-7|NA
TGTGCCAGCAGCTTGCCGGAGCAGTACTTC
CASSLPEQYF
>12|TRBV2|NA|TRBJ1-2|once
TGTGCCAGCAGAGCGGTTCGTGATGGCTACACCTTC
CASRAVRDGYTF
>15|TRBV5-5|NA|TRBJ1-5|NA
TGTGCCAGCAGCTTGGAACTCCAAGTCAATCAGCCCCAGCATTTT
CASSLELQVNQPQHF
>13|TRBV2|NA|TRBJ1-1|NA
TGTGCCAGCAGTGATGACTTCAATCTTGGAGCTTTCTTT
CASSDDFNLGAFF
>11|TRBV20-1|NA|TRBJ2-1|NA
TGCAGTGCTACGATTTGGAATGAGCAGTTCTTC
CSATIWNEQFF
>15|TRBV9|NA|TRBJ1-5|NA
TGTGCCAGCAGCACGACAGCCTATAGCAATCAGCCCCAGCATTTT
CASSTTAYSNQPQHF
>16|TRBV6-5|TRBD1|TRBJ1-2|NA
TGTGCCAGCAGTTCCAAGACAGTCACAGGGGCTTATGGCTACACCTTC
CASSSKTVTGAYGYTF
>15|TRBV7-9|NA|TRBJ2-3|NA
TGTGCCAGCAGCTTATTCCAGCAATGGAAGGATACGCAGTATTTT
CASSLFQQWKDTQYF
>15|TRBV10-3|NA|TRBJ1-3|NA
TGTGCCATCACAGTGGGACCGATCTCTGGAAACACCATATATTTT
CAITVGPISGNTIYF
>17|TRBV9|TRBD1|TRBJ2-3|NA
TGTGCCAGCAGCCCCCGTTCCTGGGACAGGGGGACAGATACGCAGTATTTT
CASSPRSWDRGTDTQYF
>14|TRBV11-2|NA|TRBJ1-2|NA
TGTGCCAGCAGCTACAGCGGGACATCGACGACCGACACCTTC
CASSYSGTSTTDTF